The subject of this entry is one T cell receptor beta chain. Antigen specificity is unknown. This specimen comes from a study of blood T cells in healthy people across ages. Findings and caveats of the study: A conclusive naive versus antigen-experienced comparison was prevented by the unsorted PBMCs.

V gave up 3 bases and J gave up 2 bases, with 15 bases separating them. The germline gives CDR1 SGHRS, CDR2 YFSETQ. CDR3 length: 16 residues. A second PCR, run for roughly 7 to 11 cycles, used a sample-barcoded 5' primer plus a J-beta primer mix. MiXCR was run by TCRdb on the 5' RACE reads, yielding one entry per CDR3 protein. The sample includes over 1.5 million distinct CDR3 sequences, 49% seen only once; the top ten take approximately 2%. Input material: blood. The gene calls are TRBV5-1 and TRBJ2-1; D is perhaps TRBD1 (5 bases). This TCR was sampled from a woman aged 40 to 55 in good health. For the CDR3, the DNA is TGCGCCAGCAGCTATGGCGGCCAGGGAACCTACAATGAGCAGTTCTTC. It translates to CASSYGGQGTYNEQFF.